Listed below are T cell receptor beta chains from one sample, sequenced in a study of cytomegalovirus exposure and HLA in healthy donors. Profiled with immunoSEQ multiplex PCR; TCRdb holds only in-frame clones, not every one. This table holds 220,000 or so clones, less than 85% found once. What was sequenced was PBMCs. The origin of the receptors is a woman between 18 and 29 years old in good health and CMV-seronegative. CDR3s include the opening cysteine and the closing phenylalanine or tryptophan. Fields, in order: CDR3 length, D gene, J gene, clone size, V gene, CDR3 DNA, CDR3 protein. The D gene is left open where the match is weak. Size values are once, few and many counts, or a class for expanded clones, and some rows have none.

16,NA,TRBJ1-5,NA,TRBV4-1,TGCGCCAGCAGCCAACGTGACGGTACCCTCGCTCAGCCCCAGCATTTT,CASSQRDGTLAQPQHF
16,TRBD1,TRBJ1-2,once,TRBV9,TGTGCCAGCAGCGTAATGGGGACAGGGGAACTCTATGGCTACACCTTC,CASSVMGTGELYGYTF
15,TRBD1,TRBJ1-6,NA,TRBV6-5,TGTGCCAGCAGTTACTGGACAGGGGGCGTTTCACCCCTCCACTTT,CASSYWTGGVSPLHF
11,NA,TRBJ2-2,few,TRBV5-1,TGCGCCAGCAGCTTAGCCGGGGAGCTGTTTTTT,CASSLAGELFF
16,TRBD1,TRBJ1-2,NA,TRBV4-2,TGTGCCAGCAGCCAAAAGGAGGGACAGCCTTCCTATGGCTACACCTTC,CASSQKEGQPSYGYTF
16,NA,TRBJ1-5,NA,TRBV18,TGTGCCAGCTCACCTGGGACCCAGGCAGGGAATCAGCCCCAGCATTTT,CASSPGTQAGNQPQHF
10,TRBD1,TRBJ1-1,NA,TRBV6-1,TGTGCCGTGGCGACAGGGCGCGCTTTCTTT,CAVATGRAFF
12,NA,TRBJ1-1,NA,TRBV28,TGTGCCAGCAGCTCCTCACCCCTCGGAGCTTTCTTT,CASSSSPLGAFF
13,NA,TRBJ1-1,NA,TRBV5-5,TGTGCCAGCAGCCTTACAGGATTGGCTGAAGCTTTCTTT,CASSLTGLAEAFF
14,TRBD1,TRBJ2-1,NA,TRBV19,TGTGCCAGTAGTCTCCGGACAGGGTACAATGAGCAGTTCTTC,CASSLRTGYNEQFF
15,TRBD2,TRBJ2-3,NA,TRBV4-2,TGTGCCAGCAGCCCGACTAGCGGGGGGGCAGATACGCAGTATTTT,CASSPTSGGADTQYF
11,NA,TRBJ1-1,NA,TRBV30,TGTGCCTGGAGTGTAGGGGCCGAAGCTTTCTTT,CAWSVGAEAFF
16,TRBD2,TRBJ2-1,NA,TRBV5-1,TGCGCCAGCAGCTTGGAGGTTAGCGGGGCCTACAATGAGCAGTTCTTC,CASSLEVSGAYNEQFF
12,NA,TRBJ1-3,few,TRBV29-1,TGCAGCGTTGGGGGTGCTGGAAACACCATATATTTT,CSVGGAGNTIYF
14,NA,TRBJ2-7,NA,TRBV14,TGTGCCAGCAGCCAGGTACCTTACTCCTACGAGCAGTACTTC,CASSQVPYSYEQYF
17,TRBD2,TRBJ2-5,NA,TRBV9,TGTGCCAGCAGCCGCAGCAGGACTAGCGGGGGTTACGAGACCCAGTACTTC,CASSRSRTSGGYETQYF
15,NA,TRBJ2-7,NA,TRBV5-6,TGTGCCAGCAGCTTGTACCCGGGGAGGAACTACGAGCAGTACTTC,CASSLYPGRNYEQYF
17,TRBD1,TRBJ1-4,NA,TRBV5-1,TGCGCCAGCAGCCCGCAACCCGGGACAGGGGGGGGTGAAAAACTGTTTTTT,CASSPQPGTGGGEKLFF
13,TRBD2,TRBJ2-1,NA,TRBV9,TGTGCCAGCAGCGCAGGGACTAGCGGAGAGCAGTTCTTC,CASSAGTSGEQFF
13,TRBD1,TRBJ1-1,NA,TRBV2,TGTGCCAGCAGCCGGACAGGGAACACTGAAGCTTTCTTT,CASSRTGNTEAFF
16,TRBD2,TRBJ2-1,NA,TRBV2,TGTGCCAGCAGTGGGGCAGAGGGGACTAGCGGAAATGAGCAGTTCTTC,CASSGAEGTSGNEQFF
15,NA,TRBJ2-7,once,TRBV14,TGTGCCAGCAGCCAAGACAGGGGCAGGGCCCACGAGCAGTACTTC,CASSQDRGRAHEQYF
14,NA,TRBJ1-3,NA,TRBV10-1,TGCGCCAGCAGTGAATGGGCAGACGGAAACACCATATATTTT,CASSEWADGNTIYF
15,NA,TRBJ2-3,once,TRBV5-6,TGTGCCAGCAGCTTGGGGAGTTGGATGACAGATACGCAGTATTTT,CASSLGSWMTDTQYF
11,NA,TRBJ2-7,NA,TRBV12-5,TGTGCTAGTGGTTTGGAGGGTAGGCAGTACTTC,CASGLEGRQYF
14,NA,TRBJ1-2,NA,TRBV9,TGTGCCAGCTCTGCGAGGGTCCTCTCCTATGGCTACACCTTC,CASSARVLSYGYTF
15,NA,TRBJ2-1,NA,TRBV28,TGTGCCAGCAGTACAGGGTATTGGGGGTCGAATGAGCAGTTCTTC,CASSTGYWGSNEQFF
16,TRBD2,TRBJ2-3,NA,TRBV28,TGTGCCAGCAGTCCGACACTAGCGGGAGGCCCCGATACGCAGTATTTT,CASSPTLAGGPDTQYF
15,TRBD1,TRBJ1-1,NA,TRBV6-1,TGTGCCAGCAGTGAATTGGCCCGGCCGACAGGGGACGCTTTCTTT,CASSELARPTGDAFF
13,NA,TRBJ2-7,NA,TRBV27,TGTGCCAGCAGTCCTGGAAGGGGTAACGAGCAGTACTTC,CASSPGRGNEQYF
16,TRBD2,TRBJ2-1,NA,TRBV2,TGTGCCAGCAGTCGGGGGGGGACTAGCGATGGTGGTGAGCAGTTCTTC,CASSRGGTSDGGEQFF
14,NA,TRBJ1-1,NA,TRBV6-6,TGTGCCAGCAGTTACTCGGGTAGGGGAACTGAAGCTTTCTTT,CASSYSGRGTEAFF
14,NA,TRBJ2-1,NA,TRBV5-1,TGCGCCAGCAGCCAACTCAACCGGCCTAATGAGCAGTTCTTC,CASSQLNRPNEQFF
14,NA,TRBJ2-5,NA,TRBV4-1,TGCGCCAGCAGCATGGGGGCACCGAGGGAGACCCAGTACTTC,CASSMGAPRETQYF
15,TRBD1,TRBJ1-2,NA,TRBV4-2,TGTGCCAGCAGCCAAGTAGGGACAGCTAACTATGGCTACACCTTC,CASSQVGTANYGYTF
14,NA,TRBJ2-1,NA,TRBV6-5,TGTGCCAGCAGTTACCTGGACAGATACAATGAGCAGTTCTTC,CASSYLDRYNEQFF
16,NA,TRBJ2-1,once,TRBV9,TGTGCCAGCAGCGGCCCCGGGTACAGCTCCTACAATGAGCAGTTCTTC,CASSGPGYSSYNEQFF
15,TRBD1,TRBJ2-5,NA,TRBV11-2,TGTGCCAGCAGCAAAACGGACAGGGGCGGAGAGACCCAGTACTTC,CASSKTDRGGETQYF
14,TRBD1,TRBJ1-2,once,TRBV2,TGTGCCAGCAGCGGGACAGGGTGGTATTATGGCTACACCTTC,CASSGTGWYYGYTF
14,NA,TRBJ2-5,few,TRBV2,TGTGCCAGCAGCGCAGCTAGACGCCAAGAGACCCAGTACTTC,CASSAARRQETQYF
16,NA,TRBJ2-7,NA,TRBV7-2,TGTGCCAGCAGCTTAGGATCTCGGGCTCCCTCCTACGAGCAGTACTTC,CASSLGSRAPSYEQYF
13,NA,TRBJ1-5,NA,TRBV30,TGTGCCTGGAGTGTCGAATGGGACCAGCCCCAGCATTTT,CAWSVEWDQPQHF